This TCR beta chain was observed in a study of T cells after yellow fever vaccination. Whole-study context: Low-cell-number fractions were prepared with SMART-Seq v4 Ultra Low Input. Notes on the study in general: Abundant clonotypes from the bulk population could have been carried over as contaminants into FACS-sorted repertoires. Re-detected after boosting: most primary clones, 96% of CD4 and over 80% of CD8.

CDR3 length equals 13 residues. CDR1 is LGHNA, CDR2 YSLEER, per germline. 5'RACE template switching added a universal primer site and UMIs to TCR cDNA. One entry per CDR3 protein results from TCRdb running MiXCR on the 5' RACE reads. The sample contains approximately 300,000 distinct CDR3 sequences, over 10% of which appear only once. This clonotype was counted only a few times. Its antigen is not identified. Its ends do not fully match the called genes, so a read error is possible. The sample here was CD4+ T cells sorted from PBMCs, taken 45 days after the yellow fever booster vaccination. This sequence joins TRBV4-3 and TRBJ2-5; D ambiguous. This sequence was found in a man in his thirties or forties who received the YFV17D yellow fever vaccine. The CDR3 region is CASSQVVTEAQYF. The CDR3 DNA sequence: TGCGCCAGCAGCCAAGTTGTTACAGAGGCCCAGTACTTC.